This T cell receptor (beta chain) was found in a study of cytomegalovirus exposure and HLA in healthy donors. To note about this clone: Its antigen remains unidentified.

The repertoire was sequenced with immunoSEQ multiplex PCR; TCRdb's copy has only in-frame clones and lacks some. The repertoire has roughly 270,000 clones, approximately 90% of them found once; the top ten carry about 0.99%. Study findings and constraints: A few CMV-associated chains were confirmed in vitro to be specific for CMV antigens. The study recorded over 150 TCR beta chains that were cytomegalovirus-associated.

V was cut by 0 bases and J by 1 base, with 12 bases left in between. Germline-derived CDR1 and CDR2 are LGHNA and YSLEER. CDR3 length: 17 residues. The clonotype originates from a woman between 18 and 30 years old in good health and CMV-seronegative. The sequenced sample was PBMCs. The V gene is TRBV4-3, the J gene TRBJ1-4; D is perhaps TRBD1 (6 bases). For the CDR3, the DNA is TGCGCCAGCAGCCAAGAACTCGCGACAGGAACTAATGAAAAACTGTTTTTT. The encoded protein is CASSQELATGTNEKLFF.